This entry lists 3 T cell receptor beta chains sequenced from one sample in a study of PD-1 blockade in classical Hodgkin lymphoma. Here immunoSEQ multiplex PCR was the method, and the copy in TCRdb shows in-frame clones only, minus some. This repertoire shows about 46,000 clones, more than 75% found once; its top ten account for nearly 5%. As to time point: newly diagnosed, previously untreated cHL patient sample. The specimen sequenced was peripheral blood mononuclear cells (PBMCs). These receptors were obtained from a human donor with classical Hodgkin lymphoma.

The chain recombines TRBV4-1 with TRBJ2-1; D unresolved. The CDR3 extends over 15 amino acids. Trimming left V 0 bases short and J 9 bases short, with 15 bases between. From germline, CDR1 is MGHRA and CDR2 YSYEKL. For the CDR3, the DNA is TGCGCCAGCAGCCAAGAGGGTTCTACGCCCCGTGAGCAGTTCTTC. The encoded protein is CASSQEGSTPREQFF.

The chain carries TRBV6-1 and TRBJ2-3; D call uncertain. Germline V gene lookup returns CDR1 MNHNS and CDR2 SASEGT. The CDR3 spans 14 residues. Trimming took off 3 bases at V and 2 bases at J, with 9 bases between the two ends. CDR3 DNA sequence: TGTGCCAGCAGTGAGGCCTGGACCACAGATACGCAGTATTTT. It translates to CASSEAWTTDTQYF.

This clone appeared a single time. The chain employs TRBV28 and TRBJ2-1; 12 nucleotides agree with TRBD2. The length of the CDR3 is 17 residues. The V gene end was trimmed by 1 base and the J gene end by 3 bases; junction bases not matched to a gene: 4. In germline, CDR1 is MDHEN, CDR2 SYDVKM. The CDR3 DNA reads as TGTGCCAGCAGTTTATCCCCGACTAGCGGGAGCTACAATGAGCAGTTCTTC. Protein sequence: CASSLSPTSGSYNEQFF. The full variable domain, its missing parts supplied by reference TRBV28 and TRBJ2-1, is DVKVTQSSRYLVKRTGEKVFLECVQDMDHENMFWYRQDPGLGLRLIYFSYDVKMKEKGDIPEGYSVSREKKERFSLILESASTNQTSMYLCASSLSPTSGSYNEQFFGPGTRLTVL.